This is a list of T cell receptor beta chains from one sample in a study of PD-1 blockade in classical Hodgkin lymphoma. Method: immunoSEQ multiplex PCR; TCRdb's copy keeps in-frame clones and lacks some. There are about 150,000 clones in the sample; approximately 72% occur only once, and roughly 9.2% lies in the top ten. Sequenced material: peripheral blood mononuclear cells (PBMCs), taken before the second cycle of nivolumab. The receptors come from a human donor with classical Hodgkin lymphoma. CDR3s include the opening cysteine and the closing phenylalanine or tryptophan. D genes are given only for firm matches. For some rows the clone size is stated as once, few or many, or as a class when expanded; others skip it.

>TRBJ1-5|TRBV2|NA|NA|16
CASSTERTESNQPQHF
TGTGCCAGCAGCACCGAAAGAACAGAAAGCAATCAGCCCCAGCATTTT
>TRBJ2-5|TRBV28|NA|few|12
CASSHTQETQYF
TGTGCCAGCAGTCATACCCAAGAGACCCAGTACTTC
>TRBJ1-5|TRBV19|NA|NA|15
CASSIRGSSNQPQHF
TGTGCCAGTAGTATTAGGGGGTCGAGCAATCAGCCCCAGCATTTT
>TRBJ2-2|TRBV5-1|TRBD1|many|15
CASSFSDRATGELFF
TGCGCCAGCAGCTTTTCGGACAGGGCAACCGGGGAGCTGTTTTTT
>TRBJ2-6|TRBV10-3|NA|once|13
CAIRDSGANVLTF
TGTGCCATAAGGGACTCTGGGGCCAACGTCCTGACTTTC
>TRBJ2-7|TRBV4-1|NA|NA|12
CASSQDGAQQYF
TGCGCCAGCAGCCAAGACGGAGCTCAGCAGTACTTC
>TRBJ1-2|TRBV6-5|NA|NA|14
CASSYSRPARGYTF
TGTGCCAGCAGTTACTCTAGGCCAGCTAGGGGCTACACCTTC
>TRBJ1-4|TRBV6-5|NA|NA|13
CASSQGPNEKLFF
TGTGCCAGCAGTCAGGGACCTAATGAAAAACTGTTTTTT
>TRBJ2-1|TRBV28|TRBD1|NA|17
CASSSPPGTGSGYEQFF
TGTGCCAGCAGTTCGCCACCCGGGACAGGGAGTGGGTATGAGCAGTTCTTC
>TRBJ2-3|TRBV6-5|TRBD2|few|13
CASSPGRRGVQYF
TGTGCCAGCAGCCCCGGTAGGCGGGGGGTCCAGTATTTT
>TRBJ2-7|TRBV5-1|TRBD1|NA|15
CASSLSAGTGGEQYF
TGCGCCAGCAGCTTATCGGCCGGGACAGGGGGCGAGCAGTACTTC
>TRBJ1-1|TRBV7-3|NA|NA|16
CASSLIGGRMNTEAFF
TGTGCCAGCAGCTTAATCGGGGGGCGGATGAACACTGAAGCTTTCTTT
>TRBJ1-1|TRBV7-3|NA|NA|13
CASSSKPRTEAFF
TGTGCCAGCAGCTCTAAACCTCGCACTGAAGCTTTCTTT
>TRBJ2-7|TRBV19|TRBD1|NA|13
CASSTQGVYEQYF
TGTGCCAGTAGTACACAGGGGGTATACGAGCAGTACTTC
>TRBJ2-7|TRBV7-2|NA|many|14
CASSLGPASYEQYF
TGTGCCAGCAGCTTAGGTCCCGCTTCCTACGAGCAGTACTTC
>TRBJ1-5|TRBV6-1|NA|NA|15
CASSLTRYSNQPQHF
TGTGCCAGCAGTTTGACCCGTTATAGCAATCAGCCCCAGCATTTT
>TRBJ2-7|TRBV15|NA|NA|15
CATSRVGGQIDEQYF
TGTGCCACCAGCAGAGTGGGGGGGCAGATAGACGAGCAGTACTTC
>TRBJ1-1|TRBV28|TRBD1|NA|13
CASSTGDDTEAFF
TGTGCCAGCAGTACAGGGGATGACACTGAAGCTTTCTTT
>TRBJ2-5|TRBV5-1|NA|NA|12
CASSLVRETQYF
TGCGCCAGCAGCTTGGTGAGAGAGACCCAGTACTTC
>TRBJ2-7|TRBV6-5|NA|few|13
CASSYRTGYEQYF
TGTGCCAGCAGTTACCGGACCGGGTACGAGCAGTACTTC
>TRBJ2-1|TRBV5-4|NA|NA|16
CASSLDGGNPYNEQFF
TGTGCCAGCAGCTTGGACGGCGGGAACCCCTACAATGAGCAGTTCTTC
>TRBJ2-7|TRBV4-3|NA|NA|17
CASSQDRALGTTYEQYF
TGCGCCAGCAGCCAAGATCGTGCTTTGGGGACAACCTACGAGCAGTACTTC
>TRBJ1-1|TRBV7-2|NA|NA|13
CASSLKVVTEAFF
TGTGCCAGCAGCTTAAAGGTTGTCACTGAAGCTTTCTTT
>TRBJ2-3|TRBV5-1|TRBD2|few|17
CASSLGLAGAGADTQYF
TGCGCCAGCAGCTTGGGACTAGCGGGAGCGGGTGCAGATACGCAGTATTTT
>TRBJ1-3|TRBV7-9|NA|NA|15
CASSLAWDRGNTIYF
TGTGCCAGCAGCTTAGCCTGGGACCGGGGAAACACCATATATTTT
>TRBJ1-6|TRBV7-9|NA|few|14
CASSSRDLSGPLHF
TGTGCCAGCAGCTCCCGGGACCTCTCCGGCCCCCTCCACTTT
>TRBJ1-1|TRBV29-1|TRBD1|NA|13
CSVEDRANTEAFF
TGCAGCGTAGAGGACAGGGCGAACACTGAAGCTTTCTTT
>TRBJ2-2|TRBV9|TRBD1|NA|16
CASSIRQGGYTGELFF
TGTGCCAGCAGCATCCGACAGGGGGGGTACACCGGGGAGCTGTTTTTT
>TRBJ1-2|TRBV4-2|NA|once|16
CASSQVGVGQLDGYTF
TGTGCCAGCAGCCAAGTGGGGGTAGGGCAATTGGATGGCTACACCTTC
>TRBJ2-3|TRBV4-1|TRBD2|NA|19
CASSQDASGGPGATDTQYF
TGCGCCAGCAGCCAAGATGCTAGCGGGGGACCGGGCGCGACAGATACGCAGTATTTT
>TRBJ2-1|TRBV19|TRBD1|NA|16
CASSRGRTGPYNEQFF
TGTGCCAGTAGTAGGGGAAGGACAGGGCCCTACAATGAGCAGTTCTTC
>TRBJ1-1|TRBV28|NA|NA|16
CASSFFWGGRGVEAFF
TGTGCCAGCAGTTTTTTTTGGGGTGGGAGGGGAGTTGAAGCTTTCTTT
>TRBJ1-2|TRBV7-2|NA|once|15
CASSLGSQGRGGYTF
TGTGCCAGCAGCTTAGGTTCCCAGGGGAGAGGCGGCTACACCTTC
>TRBJ1-3|TRBV9|NA|NA|14
CASSVQGAGNTIYF
TGTGCCAGCAGCGTACAAGGGGCTGGAAACACCATATATTTT
>TRBJ2-2|TRBV7-7|TRBD2|NA|16
CASSSGTSGDSGELFF
TGTGCTAGCAGCTCGGGGACTAGCGGGGATAGCGGGGAGCTGTTTTTT
>TRBJ2-4|TRBV5-3|TRBD2|NA|14
CARSPGGAQNIQYF
TGTGCCAGAAGCCCGGGGGGAGCCCAAAACATTCAGTACTTC
>TRBJ2-7|TRBV20-1|NA|NA|11
CSARPGYEQYF
TGCAGTGCTAGACCTGGCTACGAGCAGTACTTC
>TRBJ2-1|TRBV5-1|TRBD2|NA|18
CASSSRTSGSLGLNEQFF
TGCGCCAGCAGCTCCCGGACTAGCGGGAGTTTAGGTCTCAATGAGCAGTTCTTC
>TRBJ2-7|TRBV23-1|TRBD1|NA|15
CASSQDGQGDYEQYF
TGCGCCAGCAGCCAAGATGGACAGGGGGACTACGAGCAGTACTTC
>TRBJ2-7|TRBV6-6|NA|many|15
CASSYSKGFSYEQYF
TGTGCCAGCAGTTACTCGAAGGGCTTCTCCTACGAGCAGTACTTC
>TRBJ1-5|TRBV28|TRBD1|NA|18
CASSLWVGTGYSNQPQHF
TGTGCCAGCAGTTTATGGGTCGGGACAGGGTATAGCAATCAGCCCCAGCATTTT
>TRBJ2-3|TRBV4-2|NA|NA|14
CASNKGQVTDTQYF
TGTGCCAGCAACAAAGGTCAGGTCACAGATACGCAGTATTTT
>TRBJ1-5|TRBV7-8|NA|NA|14
CASSETGGSQPQHF
TGTGCCAGCAGTGAAACGGGGGGATCCCAGCCCCAGCATTTT
>TRBJ1-4|TRBV9|NA|few|13
CASSPGEYEKLFF
TGTGCCAGCAGCCCCGGGGAGTATGAAAAACTGTTTTTT
>TRBJ1-3|TRBV5-4|TRBD1|NA|16
CASSHGQGDSGNTIYF
TGTGCCAGCAGCCACGGACAGGGGGACTCTGGAAACACCATATATTTT
>TRBJ1-2|TRBV4-1|NA|NA|14
CASSQPRANYGYTF
TGCGCCAGCAGCCAGCCCCGAGCTAACTATGGCTACACCTTC
>TRBJ1-2|TRBV7-8|NA|once|17
CASSLAPGLTRNYGYTF
TGTGCCAGCAGCTTAGCCCCGGGACTAACCAGGAACTATGGCTACACCTTC
>TRBJ2-3|TRBV7-6|TRBD2|few|15
CASSTSGGPTDTQYF
TGTGCCAGCAGCACCTCGGGAGGGCCTACAGATACGCAGTATTTT
>TRBJ2-3|TRBV19|NA|NA|14
CASSPPGETDTQYF
TGTGCCAGTAGCCCTCCAGGGGAAACAGATACGCAGTATTTT
>TRBJ2-5|TRBV9|NA|NA|16
CASSAGIAGEQETQYF
TGTGCCAGCAGCGCTGGTATAGCAGGAGAGCAAGAGACCCAGTACTTC